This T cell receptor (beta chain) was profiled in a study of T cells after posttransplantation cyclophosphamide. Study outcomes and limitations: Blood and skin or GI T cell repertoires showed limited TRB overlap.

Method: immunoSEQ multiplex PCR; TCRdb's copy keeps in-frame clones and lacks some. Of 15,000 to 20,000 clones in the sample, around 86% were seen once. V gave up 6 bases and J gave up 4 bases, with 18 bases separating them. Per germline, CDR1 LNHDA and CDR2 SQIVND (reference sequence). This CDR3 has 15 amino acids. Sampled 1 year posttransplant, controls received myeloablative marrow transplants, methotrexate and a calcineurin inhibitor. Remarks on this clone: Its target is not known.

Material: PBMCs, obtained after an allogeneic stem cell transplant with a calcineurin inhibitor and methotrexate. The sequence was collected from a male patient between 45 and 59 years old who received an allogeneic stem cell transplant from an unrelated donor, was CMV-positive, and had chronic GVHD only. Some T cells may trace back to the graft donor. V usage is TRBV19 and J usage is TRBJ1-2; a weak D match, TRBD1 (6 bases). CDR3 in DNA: TGTGCCAGTAGGATTACCCCAGGGGCCGCCTATGGCTACACCTTC. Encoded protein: CASRITPGAAYGYTF.